Here is one T cell receptor (beta chain) with its context. Its cognate antigen is unknown. Using immunoSEQ multiplex PCR, the repertoire was profiled, and TCRdb retains in-frame clones only, with some absent. The profile shows 85,000 to 130,000 clones, about 90% of them singletons. This record comes from a study of T cell responses to AZD1222 COVID-19 vaccine. Overall study findings and caveats: Donors skewed white British and female; clonal diversity was possibly underestimated.

The sample in question was peripheral blood, obtained on day 0 of AZD1222 vaccination. This clonotype was sampled from an adult in good health.

DNA of the CDR3: TGTGCCAGCAGCGCGGGCAGGGGGCAATACGAGCAGTACTTC. Translation gives CASSAGRGQYEQYF. This chain connects TRBV6-6 to TRBJ2-7; 8 positions match TRBD1. Germline V gene lookup returns CDR1 MNHNY and CDR2 SVGAGI (reference sequence). There are 14 residues in the CDR3. J gave up 4 bases and V 6 bases, and 8 bases lay outside the gene matches.